The 2 T cell receptor beta chains below all came from one sample that was sequenced in a study of cytomegalovirus exposure and HLA in healthy donors. 60 Vbeta and 13 Jbeta primers were used in PCR. The data were produced by immunoSEQ multiplex PCR, yet TCRdb's version contains in-frame clones alone and is incomplete. This table holds about 190,000 clones, more than 75% found once. Sequencing was carried out using PBMCs. The receptors derive from a woman between 45 and 65 years old in good health and CMV-seropositive.

This chain uses TRBV7-2 with TRBJ1-1; D is possibly TRBD1 (6 bases). Trimming cost V 5 bases and J 4 bases, with 23 bases left between them. Germline V gene sequence: CDR1 SGHTA, CDR2 FQGNSA. The CDR3 loop spans 17 amino acids. CDR3 sequence reads: CASSPEVPTGMSTEAFF. Here the CDR3 DNA reads TGTGCCAGCAGCCCAGAGGTACCTACAGGGATGAGCACTGAAGCTTTCTTT.

The genes are TRBV5-8 and TRBJ1-1; 10 bases fit TRBD1. Germline V CDR1 and CDR2: SGHTS, YDEGEE. V gave up 3 bases and J gave up 4 bases; unmatched junction bases: 6. CDR3 length equals 15 residues. CDR3 bases: TGTGCCAGCAGCTCGACAGGGGGCCTCCTCACTGAAGCTTTCTTT. Protein: CASSSTGGLLTEAFF.